The rows below give T cell receptor beta chains drawn from one sample of a study of CD4+ T cells in melanoma. The repertoire was sequenced with immunoSEQ multiplex PCR; TCRdb's copy has only in-frame clones and lacks some. The table includes around 100,000 clones, over 80% detected once. Input material: peripheral blood. These receptors were obtained from a human donor with melanoma. Both conserved end residues are part of each CDR3. The order of the fields is CDR3 length, J gene, clone size, D gene, V gene, CDR3 protein, CDR3 DNA. The D gene is left open where the match is weak. Not every row has a clone size; where given, it reads once, few, many or a size class.

CDR3 length: 13; J gene: TRBJ2-1; clone size: .; D gene: .; V gene: TRBV6-4; CDR3 protein: CASSDSEANEQFF; CDR3 DNA: TGTGCCAGCAGTGACTCGGAAGCTAATGAGCAGTTCTTC
CDR3 length: 14; J gene: TRBJ2-5; clone size: .; D gene: .; V gene: TRBV5-1; CDR3 protein: CASTDTPGVETQYF; CDR3 DNA: TGCGCCAGCACAGACACCCCGGGGGTCGAGACCCAGTACTTC
CDR3 length: 15; J gene: TRBJ2-7; clone size: .; D gene: TRBD1; V gene: TRBV6-9; CDR3 protein: CASSSSTGGVYEQYF; CDR3 DNA: TGTGCCAGCAGTTCATCGACAGGGGGCGTCTACGAGCAGTACTTC
CDR3 length: 16; J gene: TRBJ2-5; clone size: .; D gene: .; V gene: TRBV5-4; CDR3 protein: CASSLAFGGRQETQYF; CDR3 DNA: TGTGCCAGCAGCTTGGCCTTTGGGGGCCGGCAAGAGACCCAGTACTTC
CDR3 length: 15; J gene: TRBJ1-2; clone size: .; D gene: .; V gene: TRBV28; CDR3 protein: CASSFEYGLDYGYTF; CDR3 DNA: TGTGCCAGCAGTTTTGAGTACGGACTGGACTATGGCTACACCTTC
CDR3 length: 14; J gene: TRBJ1-5; clone size: .; D gene: .; V gene: TRBV7-2; CDR3 protein: CASSQDSHNQPQHF; CDR3 DNA: TGTGCCAGCAGCCAGGACAGCCACAATCAGCCCCAGCATTTT
CDR3 length: 15; J gene: TRBJ2-3; clone size: .; D gene: .; V gene: TRBV5-1; CDR3 protein: CASSWAGVVTDTQYF; CDR3 DNA: TGCGCCAGCAGCTGGGCCGGTGTGGTAACAGATACGCAGTATTTT
CDR3 length: 13; J gene: TRBJ2-3; clone size: .; D gene: .; V gene: TRBV29-1; CDR3 protein: CSVDLRGGDTQYF; CDR3 DNA: TGCAGCGTTGATCTCAGGGGGGGAGATACGCAGTATTTT
CDR3 length: 15; J gene: TRBJ2-3; clone size: .; D gene: .; V gene: TRBV4-3; CDR3 protein: CASSQGVLVGDTQYF; CDR3 DNA: TGCGCCAGCAGCCAAGGGGTCCTTGTAGGAGATACGCAGTATTTT
CDR3 length: 12; J gene: TRBJ2-1; clone size: .; D gene: .; V gene: TRBV5-8; CDR3 protein: CASSLRRYEQFF; CDR3 DNA: TGTGCCAGCAGCTTGAGGCGTTATGAGCAGTTCTTC
CDR3 length: 16; J gene: TRBJ1-2; clone size: .; D gene: TRBD1; V gene: TRBV5-1; CDR3 protein: CASSSSGTGFNYGYTF; CDR3 DNA: TGCGCCAGCAGCTCTTCCGGGACAGGATTCAACTATGGCTACACCTTC
CDR3 length: 14; J gene: TRBJ1-1; clone size: .; D gene: TRBD1; V gene: TRBV28; CDR3 protein: CASNKRQGNTEAFF; CDR3 DNA: TGTGCCAGCAATAAACGACAGGGGAACACTGAAGCTTTCTTT
CDR3 length: 17; J gene: TRBJ1-1; clone size: .; D gene: .; V gene: TRBV19; CDR3 protein: CASSPGGGLTPNTEAFF; CDR3 DNA: TGTGCCAGTAGCCCAGGTGGGGGATTGACGCCGAACACTGAAGCTTTCTTT
CDR3 length: 17; J gene: TRBJ2-1; clone size: .; D gene: TRBD2; V gene: TRBV7-2; CDR3 protein: CASSSLGTSGVYNEQFF; CDR3 DNA: TGTGCCAGCAGCTCGTTAGGGACTAGCGGGGTCTACAATGAGCAGTTCTTC
CDR3 length: 12; J gene: TRBJ1-1; clone size: .; D gene: .; V gene: TRBV29-1; CDR3 protein: CSVVGGAGEAFF; CDR3 DNA: TGCAGCGTTGTGGGGGGGGCCGGTGAAGCTTTCTTT
CDR3 length: 12; J gene: TRBJ2-5; clone size: .; D gene: .; V gene: TRBV15; CDR3 protein: CATSRPQETQYF; CDR3 DNA: TGTGCCACCAGCAGACCCCAAGAGACCCAGTACTTC
CDR3 length: 16; J gene: TRBJ2-1; clone size: few; D gene: TRBD2; V gene: TRBV5-6; CDR3 protein: CASSHTSLGGYNEQFF; CDR3 DNA: TGTGCCAGCAGCCACACCTCCTTGGGAGGGTACAATGAGCAGTTCTTC
CDR3 length: 16; J gene: TRBJ2-1; clone size: .; D gene: .; V gene: TRBV5-4; CDR3 protein: CASSLAVGEGGDGQFF; CDR3 DNA: TGTGCCAGCAGCTTGGCCGTGGGAGAGGGGGGAGACGGGCAGTTCTTC
CDR3 length: 14; J gene: TRBJ1-1; clone size: .; D gene: .; V gene: TRBV6-5; CDR3 protein: CASSGGQATSEAFF; CDR3 DNA: TGTGCCAGCAGTGGGGGACAAGCGACTTCTGAAGCTTTCTTT
CDR3 length: 14; J gene: TRBJ2-3; clone size: .; D gene: TRBD2; V gene: TRBV2; CDR3 protein: CASHRSGGTDTQYF; CDR3 DNA: TGTGCCAGCCACCGTAGCGGGGGCACAGATACGCAGTATTTT
CDR3 length: 19; J gene: TRBJ2-2; clone size: .; D gene: TRBD2; V gene: TRBV7-6; CDR3 protein: CASRDILGLAGDNTGELFF; CDR3 DNA: TGTGCCAGCAGGGATATCCTGGGACTAGCGGGAGATAATACCGGGGAGCTGTTTTTT
CDR3 length: 14; J gene: TRBJ2-5; clone size: .; D gene: TRBD2; V gene: TRBV19; CDR3 protein: CASSILAGEETQYF; CDR3 DNA: TGTGCCAGTAGTATACTAGCGGGGGAAGAGACCCAGTACTTC
CDR3 length: 15; J gene: TRBJ2-4; clone size: .; D gene: .; V gene: TRBV27; CDR3 protein: CASSSHQMAKNIQYF; CDR3 DNA: TGTGCCAGCAGTTCCCACCAGATGGCCAAAAACATTCAGTACTTC
CDR3 length: 13; J gene: TRBJ1-2; clone size: once; D gene: .; V gene: TRBV6-5; CDR3 protein: CASSYSRNYGYTF; CDR3 DNA: TGTGCCAGCAGTTACTCAAGAAACTATGGCTACACCTTC
CDR3 length: 15; J gene: TRBJ2-5; clone size: .; D gene: .; V gene: TRBV7-7; CDR3 protein: CASSLTGTPQETQYF; CDR3 DNA: TGTGCCAGCAGCTTAACCGGGACTCCTCAAGAGACCCAGTACTTC
CDR3 length: 16; J gene: TRBJ2-7; clone size: .; D gene: TRBD1; V gene: TRBV27; CDR3 protein: CASSLGRTGGSYEQYF; CDR3 DNA: TGTGCCAGCAGTTTGGGTCGGACAGGGGGCTCCTACGAGCAGTACTTC
CDR3 length: 14; J gene: TRBJ1-1; clone size: .; D gene: .; V gene: TRBV4-2; CDR3 protein: CASSQLGANTEAFF; CDR3 DNA: TGTGCCAGCAGCCAGTTAGGGGCGAACACTGAAGCTTTCTTT
CDR3 length: 14; J gene: TRBJ2-3; clone size: .; D gene: .; V gene: TRBV5-1; CDR3 protein: CASSLAGGSRTQYF; CDR3 DNA: TGCGCCAGCAGCTTGGCCGGAGGTAGCCGTACGCAGTATTTT
CDR3 length: 17; J gene: TRBJ2-3; clone size: once; D gene: TRBD2; V gene: TRBV6-4; CDR3 protein: CASSPSRLAGVSDTQYF; CDR3 DNA: TGTGCCAGCAGTCCCAGCCGTTTAGCGGGAGTTTCAGATACGCAGTATTTT
CDR3 length: 15; J gene: TRBJ2-7; clone size: .; D gene: .; V gene: TRBV4-1; CDR3 protein: CASSSIRDKTYEQYF; CDR3 DNA: TGCGCCAGCAGCTCCATTCGGGACAAGACCTACGAGCAGTACTTC
CDR3 length: 15; J gene: TRBJ2-2; clone size: .; D gene: TRBD2; V gene: TRBV7-2; CDR3 protein: CASSAAGANTGELFF; CDR3 DNA: TGTGCCAGCAGCGCCGCGGGGGCGAACACCGGGGAGCTGTTTTTT
CDR3 length: 14; J gene: TRBJ2-5; clone size: .; D gene: TRBD2; V gene: TRBV5-1; CDR3 protein: CASSLSGGVETQYF; CDR3 DNA: TGCGCCAGCAGCTTAAGCGGGGGGGTGGAGACCCAGTACTTC
CDR3 length: 18; J gene: TRBJ2-7; clone size: once; D gene: .; V gene: TRBV21-1; CDR3 protein: CASSKKGLEAESSYEQYF; CDR3 DNA: TGTGCCAGCAGCAAAAAAGGGTTGGAAGCGGAGAGCTCCTACGAGCAGTACTTC
CDR3 length: 14; J gene: TRBJ2-5; clone size: .; D gene: .; V gene: TRBV2; CDR3 protein: CASLYTRNQETQYF; CDR3 DNA: TGTGCCAGCTTGTATACTAGAAACCAAGAGACCCAGTACTTC
CDR3 length: 14; J gene: TRBJ2-3; clone size: .; D gene: .; V gene: TRBV6-1; CDR3 protein: CASSVGTSTDTQYF; CDR3 DNA: TGTGCCAGCAGTGTGGGGACTAGCACAGATACGCAGTATTTT
CDR3 length: 16; J gene: TRBJ2-1; clone size: .; D gene: TRBD1; V gene: TRBV25-1; CDR3 protein: CASSEFTGGSYNEQFF; CDR3 DNA: TGTGCCAGCAGTGAATTTACAGGGGGCTCCTACAATGAGCAGTTCTTC
CDR3 length: 14; J gene: TRBJ2-5; clone size: .; D gene: .; V gene: TRBV6-1; CDR3 protein: CASSVSGIQETQYF; CDR3 DNA: TGTGCCAGCAGTGTGTCGGGTATACAAGAGACCCAGTACTTC
CDR3 length: 14; J gene: TRBJ2-5; clone size: .; D gene: .; V gene: TRBV19; CDR3 protein: CASSPSGRTETQYF; CDR3 DNA: TGTGCCAGTAGTCCGAGTGGGAGGACAGAGACCCAGTACTTC
CDR3 length: 15; J gene: TRBJ2-5; clone size: .; D gene: TRBD1; V gene: TRBV7-9; CDR3 protein: CASSLVDRDQETQYF; CDR3 DNA: TGTGCCAGCAGCTTAGTGGACAGGGACCAAGAGACCCAGTACTTC
CDR3 length: 15; J gene: TRBJ1-2; clone size: .; D gene: .; V gene: TRBV4-1; CDR3 protein: CASSQRVGEAYGYTF; CDR3 DNA: TGCGCCAGCAGCCAAAGGGTAGGGGAGGCCTATGGCTACACCTTC
CDR3 length: 20; J gene: TRBJ1-1; clone size: .; D gene: .; V gene: TRBV10-2; CDR3 protein: CASSESSAIPFRGRKAEAFF; CDR3 DNA: TGCGCCAGCAGTGAGTCGAGTGCGATACCTTTTCGGGGGCGAAAGGCTGAAGCTTTCTTT
CDR3 length: 16; J gene: TRBJ2-3; clone size: .; D gene: .; V gene: TRBV5-1; CDR3 protein: CASSLEGQLLTDTQYF; CDR3 DNA: TGCGCCAGCAGCTTGGAAGGACAGCTCCTCACAGATACGCAGTATTTT
CDR3 length: 15; J gene: TRBJ1-4; clone size: .; D gene: .; V gene: TRBV7-9; CDR3 protein: CASSLSEVANEKLFF; CDR3 DNA: TGTGCCAGCAGCTTATCTGAGGTGGCTAATGAAAAACTGTTTTTT
CDR3 length: 21; J gene: TRBJ2-3; clone size: once; D gene: TRBD2; V gene: TRBV4-3; CDR3 protein: CASSQRSQYKREKRGTDTQYF; CDR3 DNA: TGCGCCAGCAGCCAACGAAGTCAATACAAGCGGGAGAAACGAGGCACAGATACGCAGTATTTT
CDR3 length: 14; J gene: TRBJ2-7; clone size: .; D gene: TRBD1; V gene: TRBV9; CDR3 protein: CASSATGAAYEQYF; CDR3 DNA: TGTGCCAGCAGCGCTACAGGGGCCGCATACGAGCAGTACTTC
CDR3 length: 14; J gene: TRBJ2-7; clone size: .; D gene: TRBD1; V gene: TRBV9; CDR3 protein: CASSVGQGKYEQYF; CDR3 DNA: TGTGCCAGCAGCGTCGGACAGGGGAAGTACGAGCAGTACTTC
CDR3 length: 14; J gene: TRBJ2-3; clone size: .; D gene: .; V gene: TRBV7-9; CDR3 protein: CASTHRGRTDTQYF; CDR3 DNA: TGTGCCAGCACTCACCGGGGGCGCACAGATACGCAGTATTTT
CDR3 length: 13; J gene: TRBJ2-7; clone size: .; D gene: .; V gene: TRBV7-8; CDR3 protein: CASSQDLQIMQYF; CDR3 DNA: TGTGCCAGCAGCCAGGACCTACAGATTATGCAGTACTTC
CDR3 length: 14; J gene: TRBJ1-5; clone size: .; D gene: TRBD1; V gene: TRBV19; CDR3 protein: CASSMRQGRQPQHF; CDR3 DNA: TGTGCCAGTAGTATGAGACAGGGACGTCAGCCCCAGCATTTT
CDR3 length: 13; J gene: TRBJ2-5; clone size: .; D gene: .; V gene: TRBV2; CDR3 protein: CASSLTGRETQYF; CDR3 DNA: TGTGCCAGCAGTCTGACAGGACGAGAGACCCAGTACTTC
CDR3 length: 13; J gene: TRBJ2-7; clone size: .; D gene: TRBD2; V gene: TRBV15; CDR3 protein: CATSSGLGYEQYF; CDR3 DNA: TGTGCCACCAGCAGTGGACTAGGCTACGAGCAGTACTTC
CDR3 length: 15; J gene: TRBJ1-3; clone size: .; D gene: .; V gene: TRBV5-5; CDR3 protein: CASSLLESSGNTIYF; CDR3 DNA: TGTGCCAGCAGCTTGTTGGAGAGCTCTGGAAACACCATATATTTT
CDR3 length: 13; J gene: TRBJ2-7; clone size: .; D gene: TRBD1; V gene: TRBV29-1; CDR3 protein: CSVAGQGASEQYF; CDR3 DNA: TGCAGCGTTGCCGGACAGGGGGCATCCGAGCAGTACTTC